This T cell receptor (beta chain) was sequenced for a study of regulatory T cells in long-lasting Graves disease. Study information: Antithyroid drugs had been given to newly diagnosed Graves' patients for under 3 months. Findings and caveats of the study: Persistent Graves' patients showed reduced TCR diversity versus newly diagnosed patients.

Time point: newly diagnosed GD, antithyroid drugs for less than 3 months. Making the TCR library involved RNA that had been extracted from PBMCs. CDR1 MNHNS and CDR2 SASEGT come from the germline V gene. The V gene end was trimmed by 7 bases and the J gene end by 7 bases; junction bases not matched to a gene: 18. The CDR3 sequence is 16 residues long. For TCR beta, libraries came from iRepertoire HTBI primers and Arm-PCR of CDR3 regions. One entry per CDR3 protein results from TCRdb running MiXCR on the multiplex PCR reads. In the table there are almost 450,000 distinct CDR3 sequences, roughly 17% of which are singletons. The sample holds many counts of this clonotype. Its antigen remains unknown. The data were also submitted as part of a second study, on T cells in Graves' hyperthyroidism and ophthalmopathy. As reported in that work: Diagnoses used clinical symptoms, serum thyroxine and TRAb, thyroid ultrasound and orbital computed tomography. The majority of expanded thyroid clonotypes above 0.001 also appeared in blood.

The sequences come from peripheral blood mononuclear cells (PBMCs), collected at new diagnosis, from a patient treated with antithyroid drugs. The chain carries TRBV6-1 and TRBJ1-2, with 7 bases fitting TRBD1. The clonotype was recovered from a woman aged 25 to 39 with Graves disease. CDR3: CASTLQGIRFLGGYTF. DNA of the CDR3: TGTGCCAGCACCTTACAGGGGATCCGGTTTTTAGGTGGCTACACCTTC.